A selection of T cell receptor beta chains follows, all from one sample in a study of cytomegalovirus exposure and HLA in healthy donors. Measured with immunoSEQ multiplex PCR; TCRdb has only the in-frame clones, and not every one. The profile shows 140,000 to 150,000 clones, approximately 72% of them singletons. Sequenced input: PBMCs. The receptors originated from a woman in her sixties or seventies in good health and CMV-seronegative. Both conserved end residues are part of each CDR3. Fields, in order: D gene, V gene, clone size, J gene, CDR3 DNA, CDR3 protein. D genes are given only for firm matches. Clone size is stated in some rows and not others, as once, few, many or a class when expanded.

D gene: -; V gene: TRBV5-8; clone size: once; J gene: TRBJ1-3; CDR3 DNA: TGTGCCAGCAGCTTGGCGTTGTTAGCCGCTGGAAACACCATATATTTT; CDR3 protein: CASSLALLAAGNTIYF
D gene: -; V gene: TRBV7-2; clone size: -; J gene: TRBJ2-4; CDR3 DNA: TGTGCCAGCACCCCTGACCCAATCTCAGCGGGCATTCAGTACTTC; CDR3 protein: CASTPDPISAGIQYF
D gene: TRBD1; V gene: TRBV11-1; clone size: -; J gene: TRBJ2-7; CDR3 DNA: TGTGCCAGCAGCTTAACCGGGACAGGGGCCTACGAGCAGTACTTC; CDR3 protein: CASSLTGTGAYEQYF
D gene: TRBD1; V gene: TRBV5-6; clone size: few; J gene: TRBJ2-7; CDR3 DNA: TGTGCCAGCACATCCCCGGGGACAGGGAGGCACGAGCAGTACTTC; CDR3 protein: CASTSPGTGRHEQYF
D gene: TRBD2; V gene: TRBV5-4; clone size: -; J gene: TRBJ2-1; CDR3 DNA: TGTGCCAGTCTAAGCGGGGGGGCGTCGGTGGTCCACAATGAGCAGTTCTTC; CDR3 protein: CASLSGGASVVHNEQFF
D gene: -; V gene: TRBV21-1; clone size: -; J gene: TRBJ1-5; CDR3 DNA: TGTGCCAGCAGCAGACCTAGGGACAGGCGCAATCAGCCCCAGCATTTT; CDR3 protein: CASSRPRDRRNQPQHF
D gene: -; V gene: TRBV6-1; clone size: once; J gene: TRBJ2-1; CDR3 DNA: TGTGCCAGCAGTGAACGGCTGCAGGGAAGGGTGTATGAGCAGTTCTTC; CDR3 protein: CASSERLQGRVYEQFF
D gene: -; V gene: TRBV27; clone size: -; J gene: TRBJ2-3; CDR3 DNA: TGTGCCAGCACCTGGGGCGGGGGCGGTACAGATACGCAGTATTTT; CDR3 protein: CASTWGGGGTDTQYF
D gene: TRBD1; V gene: TRBV5-6; clone size: -; J gene: TRBJ1-4; CDR3 DNA: TGTGCCAGCAGCTTGTGGACAGGGAGATTCGGCACTAATGAAAAACTGTTTTTT; CDR3 protein: CASSLWTGRFGTNEKLFF
D gene: TRBD1; V gene: TRBV6-1; clone size: few; J gene: TRBJ1-1; CDR3 DNA: TGTGCCAGCAGAACAGGGGCTAACACTGAAGCTTTCTTT; CDR3 protein: CASRTGANTEAFF
D gene: -; V gene: TRBV1; clone size: -; J gene: TRBJ2-7; CDR3 DNA: TGCACCAGCAGCCAAGACAAGGGTAGCGGGGACCTTCCCTACGAGCAGTACTTC; CDR3 protein: CTSSQDKGSGDLPYEQYF
D gene: TRBD2; V gene: TRBV6-4; clone size: few; J gene: TRBJ2-6; CDR3 DNA: TGTGCCAGCAGTCCGGGGGGGGGCGCTGGGGCCAACGTCCTGACTTTC; CDR3 protein: CASSPGGGAGANVLTF
D gene: -; V gene: TRBV2; clone size: few; J gene: TRBJ1-1; CDR3 DNA: TGTGCCACCCGGGTAGGTACTGAAGCTTTCTTT; CDR3 protein: CATRVGTEAFF
D gene: -; V gene: TRBV9; clone size: -; J gene: TRBJ2-7; CDR3 DNA: TGTGCCAGCAGCGTACGGTCAGGTCCCTACGAGCAGTACTTC; CDR3 protein: CASSVRSGPYEQYF
D gene: TRBD1; V gene: TRBV19; clone size: -; J gene: TRBJ1-1; CDR3 DNA: TGTGCCAGTAGGCCGGGACAGATGACCTCTGAAGCTTTCTTT; CDR3 protein: CASRPGQMTSEAFF
D gene: TRBD2; V gene: TRBV5-4; clone size: -; J gene: TRBJ2-5; CDR3 DNA: TGTGCCAGCAGCTTGGCTAGCGGGGGAGGGAGGGAGACCCAGTACTTC; CDR3 protein: CASSLASGGGRETQYF
D gene: TRBD2; V gene: TRBV9; clone size: -; J gene: TRBJ2-5; CDR3 DNA: TGTGCCAGCAGCCTCCAAGCGGGAGATGGAGAGACCCAGTACTTC; CDR3 protein: CASSLQAGDGETQYF
D gene: -; V gene: TRBV9; clone size: -; J gene: TRBJ2-1; CDR3 DNA: TGTGCCAGCAGCGCTTACGACGGGACTTACAATGAGCAGTTCTTC; CDR3 protein: CASSAYDGTYNEQFF
D gene: TRBD1; V gene: TRBV28; clone size: -; J gene: TRBJ1-1; CDR3 DNA: TGTGCCAGCAGTTTCTCAGACAGGGCCACGAACACTGAAGCTTTCTTT; CDR3 protein: CASSFSDRATNTEAFF
D gene: TRBD1; V gene: TRBV7-9; clone size: once; J gene: TRBJ2-7; CDR3 DNA: TGTGCCAGCAGTCGTCTCTCCGGGACAGGGGAATACGAGCAGTACTTC; CDR3 protein: CASSRLSGTGEYEQYF
D gene: -; V gene: TRBV27; clone size: -; J gene: TRBJ1-2; CDR3 DNA: TGTGCCAGCAGTTTATCGTTAACAGGGCCACCCTATGGCTACACCTTC; CDR3 protein: CASSLSLTGPPYGYTF
D gene: TRBD2; V gene: TRBV7-8; clone size: -; J gene: TRBJ2-1; CDR3 DNA: TGTGCCAGCAGCACAGGGACTAGCGGATACAATGAGCAGTTCTTC; CDR3 protein: CASSTGTSGYNEQFF
D gene: -; V gene: TRBV7-2; clone size: -; J gene: TRBJ1-2; CDR3 DNA: TGTGCCAGCAGCTTTTCAGGGGTATATGGCTACACCTTC; CDR3 protein: CASSFSGVYGYTF
D gene: -; V gene: TRBV4-3; clone size: -; J gene: TRBJ2-4; CDR3 DNA: TGCGCCAGCAGCCAAGATCTCGGGACTTCGGCGCAAAACATTCAGTACTTC; CDR3 protein: CASSQDLGTSAQNIQYF
D gene: -; V gene: TRBV29-1; clone size: -; J gene: TRBJ1-5; CDR3 DNA: TGCAGCGTCGGAACAGGGAGTAGCAATCAGCCCCAGCATTTT; CDR3 protein: CSVGTGSSNQPQHF
D gene: -; V gene: TRBV9; clone size: -; J gene: TRBJ1-3; CDR3 DNA: TGTGCCAGCAGCTTGAAGACAGAGCTGTCTGGAAACACCATATATTTT; CDR3 protein: CASSLKTELSGNTIYF
D gene: TRBD2; V gene: TRBV5-4; clone size: -; J gene: TRBJ2-3; CDR3 DNA: TGTGCCAGCAGCATAGAGCGGGGGGCTAGCACAGATACGCAGTATTTT; CDR3 protein: CASSIERGASTDTQYF
D gene: TRBD1; V gene: TRBV28; clone size: -; J gene: TRBJ2-5; CDR3 DNA: TGTGCCAGCATACTTCGATGGGGACAGGGGTACGAAGAGACCCAGTACTTC; CDR3 protein: CASILRWGQGYEETQYF
D gene: -; V gene: TRBV7-9; clone size: -; J gene: TRBJ1-1; CDR3 DNA: TGTGCCAGCAGCTCCGGGACACCCTTTAACACTGAAGCTTTCTTT; CDR3 protein: CASSSGTPFNTEAFF
D gene: TRBD2; V gene: TRBV9; clone size: -; J gene: TRBJ2-7; CDR3 DNA: TGTGCCAGCAGCGAGGGACTAGCGGGAGCTTCTGACGAGCAGTACTTC; CDR3 protein: CASSEGLAGASDEQYF
D gene: TRBD1; V gene: TRBV11-2; clone size: few; J gene: TRBJ2-7; CDR3 DNA: TGTGCCAGCAGCTTAGGACAGGGGGTATTCGAGCAGTACTTC; CDR3 protein: CASSLGQGVFEQYF
D gene: TRBD1; V gene: TRBV5-6; clone size: -; J gene: TRBJ2-3; CDR3 DNA: TGTGCCAGCAGCTTGTTAGGGGGCACTAGCACAGATACGCAGTATTTT; CDR3 protein: CASSLLGGTSTDTQYF
D gene: TRBD2; V gene: TRBV29-1; clone size: -; J gene: TRBJ2-3; CDR3 DNA: TGCGCGATGGAAGAAGGGCGGGAGTCCACAGATACGCAGTATTTT; CDR3 protein: CAMEEGRESTDTQYF
D gene: -; V gene: TRBV5-1; clone size: -; J gene: TRBJ1-1; CDR3 DNA: TGCGCCAGCAGCCCCCCAATTAACACTGAAGCTTTCTTT; CDR3 protein: CASSPPINTEAFF
D gene: TRBD1; V gene: TRBV27; clone size: -; J gene: TRBJ2-7; CDR3 DNA: TGTGCCAGCAGTCCCGGGACAGACTCCTACGAGCAGTACTTC; CDR3 protein: CASSPGTDSYEQYF
D gene: -; V gene: TRBV9; clone size: once; J gene: TRBJ1-3; CDR3 DNA: TGTGCCAGCAGCGTAGTGGGGGGGATCTCTGGAAACACCATATATTTT; CDR3 protein: CASSVVGGISGNTIYF
D gene: TRBD1; V gene: TRBV5-4; clone size: -; J gene: TRBJ1-2; CDR3 DNA: TGTGCCAGCAGGAGGGGACAGCCCACCTTCGATGGCTACACCTTC; CDR3 protein: CASRRGQPTFDGYTF
D gene: TRBD1; V gene: TRBV6-1; clone size: -; J gene: TRBJ1-6; CDR3 DNA: TGTGCCAGCAGTGAAGGCTCGGGACAGGGTCGTTCACCCCTCCACTTT; CDR3 protein: CASSEGSGQGRSPLHF
D gene: -; V gene: TRBV7-6; clone size: -; J gene: TRBJ2-5; CDR3 DNA: TGTGCCAGCCGCCCGGGTACGACTAGTCCCCAGTACTTC; CDR3 protein: CASRPGTTSPQYF
D gene: -; V gene: TRBV15; clone size: -; J gene: TRBJ2-1; CDR3 DNA: TGTGCCACCAGCAGGCGGGTCTCCTACAATGGGCAGTTCTTC; CDR3 protein: CATSRRVSYNGQFF
D gene: TRBD1; V gene: TRBV6-5; clone size: once; J gene: TRBJ2-1; CDR3 DNA: TGTGCCAGCAGGAAACAGGGGGCCCCCTACAATGAGCAGTTCTTC; CDR3 protein: CASRKQGAPYNEQFF
D gene: TRBD1; V gene: TRBV5-1; clone size: -; J gene: TRBJ2-1; CDR3 DNA: TGCGCCAGCAGCGCCGGACAGGGGGGCAATGAGCAGTTCTTC; CDR3 protein: CASSAGQGGNEQFF
D gene: TRBD1; V gene: TRBV2; clone size: -; J gene: TRBJ1-1; CDR3 DNA: TGTGCCGGCGCTGACAGGGTCGCGTCTGAAGCTTTCTTT; CDR3 protein: CAGADRVASEAFF
D gene: TRBD1; V gene: TRBV13; clone size: few; J gene: TRBJ1-6; CDR3 DNA: TGTGCCAGCAGCTCTCAGTCCCGGGACAGGGGGCGGACCTATAATTCACCCCTCCACTTT; CDR3 protein: CASSSQSRDRGRTYNSPLHF
D gene: -; V gene: TRBV25-1; clone size: once; J gene: TRBJ1-6; CDR3 DNA: TGTGCCAGCACAACAGGCGGGGCCCCGAATTCACCCCTCCACTTT; CDR3 protein: CASTTGGAPNSPLHF
D gene: TRBD1; V gene: TRBV15; clone size: -; J gene: TRBJ2-5; CDR3 DNA: TGTGCCACCAGCAGCCTACAGGGGTCAAGGGGCGAGACCCAGTACTTC; CDR3 protein: CATSSLQGSRGETQYF
D gene: -; V gene: TRBV7-2; clone size: -; J gene: TRBJ2-3; CDR3 DNA: TGTGCCAGCAGCTTAGATCGTGGCTCAACGGATACGCAGTATTTT; CDR3 protein: CASSLDRGSTDTQYF
D gene: -; V gene: TRBV28; clone size: few; J gene: TRBJ2-6; CDR3 DNA: TGTGCCAGCAGTTTATCTGGACTGATCTCTGGGGCCAACGTCCTGACTTTC; CDR3 protein: CASSLSGLISGANVLTF
D gene: -; V gene: TRBV5-1; clone size: -; J gene: TRBJ2-3; CDR3 DNA: TGCGCCAGCAGCTGGCGGGCTAGCCACGCAGATACGCAGTATTTT; CDR3 protein: CASSWRASHADTQYF
D gene: TRBD2; V gene: TRBV6-5; clone size: few; J gene: TRBJ2-1; CDR3 DNA: TGTGCCAGCAGGGGACTAGCGGGTGAGCAGTTCTTC; CDR3 protein: CASRGLAGEQFF